This entry features one T cell receptor beta chain sequence. What it binds is not known. The data originate from a study of cytomegalovirus exposure and HLA in healthy donors. The CDR3 length is 15 residues. CDR1 and CDR2 (germline): WSHSY, SAAADI. Trimming cost V 5 bases and J 6 bases; bases outside gene matches: 11. Here immunoSEQ multiplex PCR was the method, and the copy in TCRdb shows in-frame clones only, minus some. The sample has fewer than 250,000 clones, around 86% seen once. Whole-study results and caveats: Usually a TCR sequence was rare, but some public TCRs were found in many donors. A few CMV-associated chains were confirmed in vitro to be specific for CMV antigens.

The sequenced sample consisted of PBMCs. The chain joins TRBV10-2 to TRBJ2-7; 9 positions match TRBD1. This TCR came from a woman between 18 and 29 years old in good health and CMV-seropositive. The CDR3 DNA follows: TGCGCCAGCAGTCCCTCGACAGGGGGATCTCTCGAGCAGTACTTC. Its translation: CASSPSTGGSLEQYF.